Each of the 13 T cell receptor beta chains below was sequenced from the same sample in a study of blood T cell repertoires in COVID-19. Method: immunoSEQ multiplex PCR; TCRdb's copy keeps in-frame clones and lacks some. The sample holds under 350,000 clones, 70% to 90% seen once. Material for sequencing was peripheral blood. The receptors were sampled from a woman in her 70s with acute or convalescent COVID-19.

The chain is built from TRBV19 and TRBJ2-5; D possibly corresponds to TRBD1 (5 bases). The CDR3 runs 13 residues. Germline V gives CDR1 LNHDA, CDR2 SQIVND (reference sequence). V lost 5 bases to trimming and J lost 1 base, with 8 bases between them. CDR3: CASSRTPQETQYF. The DNA for the CDR3 is TGTGCCAGTAGTCGGACACCCCAAGAGACCCAGTACTTC. Looking up the rest from reference TRBV19 and TRBJ2-5 gives the full variable domain: DGGITQSPKYLFRKEGQNVTLSCEQNLNHDAMYWYRQDPGQGLRLIYYSQIVNDFQKGDIAEGYSVSREKKESFPLTVTSAQKNPTAFYLCASSRTPQETQYFGPGTRLLVL.

This clone was seen only once. The chain's CDR3 is CASRLRQEHTF. Here the CDR3 DNA reads TGTGCCAGCAGGCTAAGACAGGAGCACACCTTC. The V call is TRBV2, the J call TRBJ1-2; a weak D match, TRBD1 (6 bases). CDR1 and CDR2 from the germline V gene are SNHLY and FYNNEI. With 6 bases removed from V and 12 bases from J, the gap between germline ends came to 14 bases. This CDR3 has 11 amino acids.

The J gene is TRBJ1-2, the V gene TRBV10-3, with a weak D call TRBD1 (5 bases). Germline lookup yields CDR1 ENHRY and CDR2 SYGVKD. Trimming removed 4 bases from V and 8 bases from J, with 20 bases in between. The CDR3 sequence is 15 residues long. For the CDR3, the DNA is TGTGCCATCAGTGGATTAGTGCGGCAGGGTGAGGGCTACACCTTC. Protein: CAISGLVRQGEGYTF.

CDR3 residues: CASSPHKTSSNEQFF. The CDR3 DNA reads TGTGCCAGCAGCCCCCACAAGACTAGTTCCAATGAGCAGTTCTTC. The chain links TRBV3-1 (or the pseudogene TRBV3-2) to TRBJ2-1; perhaps TRBD2 as D (6 bases). The V gene's germline CDR1 is LGHDT and CDR2 YNNKEL (reference sequence). The CDR3 runs to 15 residues. The V and J ends lost 4 bases and 6 bases respectively, with 16 bases between them.

This chain uses TRBV7-9 with TRBJ2-7; 7 bases are shared with TRBD2. CDR1 is SEHNR, CDR2 FQNEAQ, per germline (reference sequence). This CDR3 is built from 13 residues. V was pared by 6 bases and J by 5 bases, with 7 bases of the junction left unmatched. CDR3 region: CASRAGPRDEQYF. The CDR3 nucleotides are TGTGCCAGCAGAGCGGGGCCTCGGGACGAGCAGTACTTC. The full variable domain, with the rest looked up from reference TRBV7-9 and TRBJ2-7, is DTGVSQNPRHKITKRGQNVTFRCDPISEHNRLYWYRQTLGQGPEFLTYFQNEAQLEKSRLLSDRFSAERPKGSFSTLEIQRTEQGDSAMYLCASRAGPRDEQYFGPGTRLTVT.

The V and J genes are TRBV7-9 and TRBJ1-5, with 8 nucleotides matching TRBD1. The CDR3 consists of 13 residues. The V and J ends lost 4 bases and 7 bases, in that order; junction bases with no gene match: 3. The germline CDR1 and CDR2 sequences are SEHNR and FQNEAQ (reference sequence). The CDR3 reads CASSSDRGQPQHF. The CDR3 nucleotides are TGTGCCAGCAGCTCCGACAGGGGCCAGCCCCAGCATTTT.

The V gene is TRBV2, the J gene TRBJ1-2; perhaps TRBD1 as D (6 bases). This CDR3 contains 14 residues. Germline CDR1 reads SNHLY; CDR2 reads FYNNEI. V was cut by 6 bases and J by 8 bases, with 19 bases left in between. The CDR3 region has the DNA TGTGCCAGCAGGTCACAGGGAATGATGGGGGGCTACACCTTC. Translated, it gives CASRSQGMMGGYTF.

This chain links TRBV27 with TRBJ1-2; 10 bases line up with TRBD1. V was clipped by 5 bases and J by 2 bases; unmatched bases: 11. CDR3 length equals 17 residues. The germline gives CDR1 MNHEY, CDR2 SMNVEV (reference sequence). CDR3 region: CASSPSGTGAGNYGYTF. CDR3 bases: TGTGCCAGCAGTCCGTCCGGGACAGGGGCTGGGAACTATGGCTACACCTTC.

The chain couples TRBV3-1 (or the pseudogene TRBV3-2) to TRBJ2-3, with TRBD1 matching 10 bases. Germline-derived CDR1 and CDR2 are LGHDT and YNNKEL (reference sequence). This CDR3 spans 13 amino acids. V trimming: 5 bases; J trimming: 8 bases; junction bases outside the gene matches: 4. CDR3 amino acids: CASSYRDRGTQYF. In nucleotides, the CDR3 is TGTGCCAGCAGCTACCGGGACAGGGGTACGCAGTATTTT.

The chain carries TRBV5-6 and TRBJ2-2; TRBD1 matches at 7 bases. Looked up from germline, CDR1 is SGHDT and CDR2 is YYEEEE. V lost 3 bases to trimming and J lost 8 bases; unmatched junction nucleotides: 7. CDR3 length: 14 residues. The CDR3 bases are TGTGCCAGCAGCTGGCGACAGGGTAGGGGGGAGCTGTTTTTT. This encodes CASSWRQGRGELFF.

The chain uses TRBV24-1 and TRBJ2-1; maybe TRBD1 (6 bases). CDR1 is KGHDR and CDR2 is SFDVKD in the germline V gene. V shed 2 bases and J shed 14 bases, with 12 bases lying between them. The CDR3 is made up of 12 amino acids. CDR3 bases: TGTGCCACCAGTGATTGGGACATGAAGAAGTTCTTC. Its translation is CATSDWDMKKFF.

This chain connects TRBV24-1 to TRBJ1-2, with TRBD1 as a possible D gene (5 bases). V was cut by 4 bases and J by 5 bases, with 10 bases left in between. The germline V gene encodes CDR1 KGHDR and CDR2 SFDVKD. The CDR3 totals 13 residues. DNA of the CDR3: TGTGCCACCAGTGACCACCAGGGATATGGCTACACCTTC. Protein product: CATSDHQGYGYTF.

This clone was observed once. The chain combines TRBV11-2 with TRBJ1-1, with 8 bases that match TRBD1. The CDR3 loop spans 15 amino acids. Germline V gene data show CDR1 as SGHAT and CDR2 as FQNNGV. After removal of 2 bases from V and 6 bases from J, the junction contained 8 bases not matched to a gene. Written as DNA, the CDR3 is TGTGCCAGCAGCTTATATACAGGGGGAACGGCTGAAGCTTTCTTT. As protein: CASSLYTGGTAEAFF.